This entry lists 20 T cell receptor beta chains sequenced from one sample in a study of T cells in Graves' hyperthyroidism and ophthalmopathy. RNA transcripts served as the template for amplifying TCR beta CDR3 regions. Primed by the HTBI set, a first-round RT-PCR was run on the TCR CDR3. TCRdb re-derived calls from the multiplex PCR reads in MiXCR, one entry per CDR3 protein. This sample has roughly 49,000 distinct CDR3 sequences, with about 53% found just once. Sequences were obtained from peripheral blood or thyroid tissue (not recorded which). The receptors derive from a man aged 18 to 30 with Graves' hyperthyroidism.

This clonotype came up many times. V usage is TRBV7-2 and J usage is TRBJ2-2; the D is unclear. The V end lost 5 bases, the J end lost 0 bases, and 13 bases lay between the germline ends. This CDR3 is 16 amino acids long. CDR1 and CDR2 from the germline V gene are SGHTA and FQGNSA. The CDR3 loop is CASSLQTQTNTGELFF. The DNA for the CDR3 is TGTGCCAGCAGCCTCCAAACACAGACGAACACCGGGGAGCTGTTTTTT.

V and J are TRBV29-1 and TRBJ2-7, with D perhaps matching TRBD1 or TRBD2 (5 bases each). The CDR3 runs to 13 residues. Trimming removed 7 bases from V and 1 base from J, with 14 bases in between. Looked up from germline, CDR1 is SQVTM and CDR2 is ANQGSEA. The CDR3 DNA follows: TGCAGCGCCGGACTGGGGCATTCCTACGAGCAGTACTTC. Translated, it gives CSAGLGHSYEQYF.

The V and J genes are TRBV5-4 and TRBJ1-5, with D perhaps being TRBD1 or TRBD2 (5 bases each). The better agreement between TRBJ2-3 and the DNA end casts doubt on the J call. CDR1 is SGHNT and CDR2 is YYREEE in the germline V gene (reference sequence). This CDR3 comprises 13 residues. CDR3 residues: CASSGGGDQPQYF. CDR3 in DNA: TGTGCCAGCAGCGGTGGGGGTGATCAGCCCCAGTATTTT.

This chain links TRBV25-1 with TRBJ2-5, with D possibly being TRBD2 (5 bases). CDR1 is MGHDK and CDR2 is SYGVNS in the germline V gene. This CDR3 comprises 15 residues. V lost 6 bases and J 9 bases, leaving 23 bases between the germline ends. Written as DNA, the CDR3 is TGTGCCAGCAGGGTCGGAGGCAGTGGATTCGGGCCCCAGTACTTC. Translated, it gives CASRVGGSGFGPQYF.

There are many counts of this clonotype. The chain recombines TRBV7-2 with TRBJ2-5, with 11 positions matching TRBD2. Unmatched junction bases numbered 2, after V lost 5 bases and J lost 3 bases. Germline values: CDR1 SGHTA, CDR2 FQGNSA. This CDR3 contains 14 residues. CDR3 in amino acids: CASSPGLAEETQYF. For the CDR3, the DNA is TGTGCCAGCAGCCCGGGACTAGCGGAAGAGACCCAGTACTTC. The full variable domain, completed using reference TRBV7-2 and TRBJ2-5, is GAGVSQSPSNKVTEKGKDVELRCDPISGHTALYWYRQSLGQGLEFLIYFQGNSAPDKSGLPSDRFSAERTGGSVSTLTIQRTQQEDSAVYLCASSPGLAEETQYFGPGTRLLVL.

V gene TRBV5-5 combines with J gene TRBJ1-1, with 7 bases that match TRBD1. Trimming cost V 2 bases and J 6 bases; bases outside gene matches: 10. Per germline, CDR1 SGHKS and CDR2 YYEKEE (reference sequence). This CDR3 is built from 15 residues. CDR3 sequence: CASSLGGQPRSEAFF. The DNA for the CDR3 is TGTGCCAGCAGCTTAGGGGGACAGCCTCGTTCTGAAGCTTTCTTT. The complete variable domain, with remaining parts taken from reference TRBV5-5 and TRBJ1-1, reads DAGVTQSPTHLIKTRGQQVTLRCSPISGHKSVSWYQQVLGQGPQFIFQYYEKEERGRGNFPDRFSARQFPNYSSELNVNALLLGDSALYLCASSLGGQPRSEAFFGQGTRLTVV.

This clonotype was found many times. The chain has TRBV20-1 and TRBJ2-6; D not resolved. The germline CDR1 and CDR2 sequences are DFQATT and SNEGSKA (reference sequence). Trimming shortened V by 1 base and J by 0 bases, and 7 bases separated the two germline ends. The CDR3 is 15 residues long. DNA for the CDR3: TGCAGTGCTAGAGTTCCAAACTCTGGGGCCAACGTCCTGACTTTC. The encoded protein is CSARVPNSGANVLTF.

The chain employs TRBV20-1 and TRBJ2-5, with 10 bases that match TRBD1. The germline gives CDR1 DFQATT, CDR2 SNEGSKA (reference sequence). This CDR3 is 15 amino acids long. Losses at the gene ends were 2 bases for V and 4 bases for J; bases not matched to a gene: 7. For the CDR3, the DNA is TGCAGTGCTAGATCCGGGACAGGGGATGGAGAGACCCAGTACTTC. Translation: CSARSGTGDGETQYF.

This chain uses TRBV7-9 with TRBJ2-5; no clear D. The V end was cut by 2 bases, the J end by 5 bases, with 3 bases between. The CDR3 loop spans 11 amino acids. Germline V CDR1 and CDR2: SEHNR, FQNEAQ (reference sequence). CDR3: CASSLTETQYF. The CDR3 DNA follows: TGTGCCAGCAGCTTAACTGAGACCCAGTACTTC.

The rearrangement joins TRBV2 to TRBJ2-2; D gene unclear. Germline-derived CDR1 and CDR2 are SNHLY and FYNNEI. Deletions cut 0 bases from V and 4 bases from J, with 12 bases between. The CDR3 has 16 amino acids. The CDR3 nucleotides read TGTGCCAGCAGTGAAGCGCTAGGGCGGAGCACCGGGGAGCTGTTTTTT. It specifies CASSEALGRSTGELFF.

This clonotype turned up a few times. The chain couples TRBV7-2 to TRBJ2-5; 9 bases agree with TRBD2. J was trimmed by 2 bases and V by 8 bases; bases with no gene match: 12. Germline V gene data show CDR1 as SGHTA and CDR2 as FQGNSA. The CDR3 is 16 residues long. CDR3 nucleotides: TGTGCCAGCTCACCATCCAGCGGGGGGTCTCAAGAGACCCAGTACTTC. Translation gives CASSPSSGGSQETQYF.

V is TRBV20-1 and J is TRBJ2-5, with TRBD1 identical over 8 bases. Germline loops: CDR1 DFQATT, CDR2 SNEGSKA (reference sequence). This CDR3 spans 16 amino acids. The V and J ends lost 2 bases and 4 bases, in that order; junction bases with no gene match: 12. CDR3 sequence reads: CSARHRAGGFGETQYF. The CDR3, as DNA: TGCAGTGCTAGACACCGGGCAGGGGGCTTTGGAGAGACCCAGTACTTC.

Concerning this clonotype: A read error may explain this, as a much larger clone is one base away. The DNA of the CDR3 is TGTGTCAGCAGTGAACTTGGACTATACGAGCAGTACTTC. Translating it yields CVSSELGLYEQYF. The rearrangement links TRBV2 to TRBJ2-7; tentatively, D is TRBD2 (6 bases). This CDR3 is 13 amino acids long. Germline V gives CDR1 SNHLY, CDR2 FYNNEI.

This clonotype has a count of ten or more. The chain recombines TRBV19 with TRBJ2-3; 10 nucleotides align to TRBD1. Looked up from germline, CDR1 is LNHDA and CDR2 is SQIVND (reference sequence). This CDR3 has 15 amino acids. Germline trimming cut 5 bases from V and 3 bases from J; bases unmatched to any gene: 5. CDR3 sequence reads: CASSVDRGRTDTQYF. CDR3 in DNA: TGTGCCAGTAGTGTCGACAGGGGGCGTACAGATACGCAGTATTTT.

J is TRBJ2-7 and V is TRBV29-1; 8 bases map to TRBD1. The ends lost 4 bases at V and 4 bases at J; junction bases unmatched: 3. The CDR3 contains 12 residues. Germline-derived CDR1 and CDR2 are SQVTM and ANQGSEA. CDR3 residues: CSVGTGSYEQYF. The DNA for the CDR3 is TGCAGCGTTGGGACAGGGTCTTACGAGCAGTACTTC.

The chain joins TRBV10-3 to TRBJ2-2; TRBD2 aligns across 9 bases. V lost 7 bases, J lost 2 bases, and 11 bases stayed unmatched. Germline-derived CDR1 and CDR2 are ENHRY and SYGVKD. There are 17 residues in the CDR3. CDR3 DNA: TGTGCCATCAAAGTCGGACTAGCGCCCCTAAACACCGGGGAGCTGTTTTTT. Encoded protein: CAIKVGLAPLNTGELFF.

The V gene is TRBV10-3, the J gene TRBJ1-2, with 8 bases that match TRBD1. V lost 3 bases, J lost 7 bases, and 7 bases stayed unmatched. The CDR3 is 14 residues long. CDR1 and CDR2 from the germline V gene are ENHRY and SYGVKD. DNA for the CDR3: TGTGCCATCAGTGAAGCGGACAGGGAGGGTGGCTACACCTTC. Its translation is CAISEADREGGYTF.

Points on this clonotype: Sequence at one end of the junction differs from germline and may be a read error. The genes are TRBV10-3 and TRBJ1-1; D may be TRBD1 (5 bases). Per germline, CDR1 ENHRY and CDR2 SYGVKD. The CDR3 totals 11 residues. The CDR3 region is CAISGGTGEVF. Here the CDR3 DNA reads TGTGCCATCAGTGGAGGGACGGGCGAGGTGTTT.

The chain has TRBV7-2 and TRBJ1-6; D not resolved. The CDR3 totals 14 residues. Germline CDR1 and CDR2: SGHTA and FQGNSA. Trimming took 5 bases from V and 7 from J, leaving 12 bases between them. The CDR3 nucleotides are TGTGCCAGCAGCCCGAAGGGATCAAATTCACCCCTCCACTTT. The encoded protein is CASSPKGSNSPLHF. Using reference TRBV7-2 and TRBJ1-6 for the parts outside the CDR3, the full variable domain is GAGVSQSPSNKVTEKGKDVELRCDPISGHTALYWYRQSLGQGLEFLIYFQGNSAPDKSGLPSDRFSAERTGGSVSTLTIQRTQQEDSAVYLCASSPKGSNSPLHFGNGTRLTVT.

This chain uses TRBV7-8 with TRBJ2-5, with D unresolved. The V end lost 4 bases, the J end lost 7 bases, and 19 bases lay between the germline ends. The germline gives CDR1 SGHVS, CDR2 FQNEAQ. The CDR3 has 15 amino acids. The CDR3 DNA reads as TGTGCCAGCAGCTCCCTCGCTGGCACTTCTCGGACCCAGTACTTC. It translates to CASSSLAGTSRTQYF.